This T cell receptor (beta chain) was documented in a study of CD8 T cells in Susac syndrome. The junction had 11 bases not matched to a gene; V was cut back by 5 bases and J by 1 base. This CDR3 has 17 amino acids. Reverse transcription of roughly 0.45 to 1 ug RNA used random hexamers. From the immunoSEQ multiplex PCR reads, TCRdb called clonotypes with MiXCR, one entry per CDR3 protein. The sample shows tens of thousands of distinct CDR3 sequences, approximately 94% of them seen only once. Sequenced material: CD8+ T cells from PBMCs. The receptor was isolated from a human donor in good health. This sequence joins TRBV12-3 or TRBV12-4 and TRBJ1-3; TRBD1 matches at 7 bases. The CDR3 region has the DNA TGTGCCAGCAGTCCCCCAGGACAGGATATTTCTGGAAACACCATATATTTT. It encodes CASSPPGQDISGNTIYF.